The 26 T cell receptor beta chains below come from one sample, sequenced in a study of human T cells and chemical hapten exposure. TCRdb analysed the RACE reads with MiXCR anew, one entry per CDR3 protein. This table holds tens of thousands of distinct CDR3 sequences, approximately 10% found once. Specified time point: patch test 2, 6 weeks after DPC sensitization. Treatment of the sample: therapeutic diphenylcyclopropenone sensitization with weekly scalp DPC. The material was whole blood, obtained in connection with sensitization to the hapten diphenylcyclopropenone (DPC). The source of these receptors is a man between 40 and 49 years old with alopecia areata. Some clones in this sample may be carry-over from other donors' samples.

The V call is TRBV20-1, the J call TRBJ1-5, with D unclear. V was shortened by 4 bases and J by 3 bases, with 7 bases between the two germline ends. This CDR3 has 12 amino acids. CDR1 and CDR2 from the germline V gene are DFQATT and SNEGSKA (reference sequence). CDR3: CSAKVFNQPQHF. The CDR3, as DNA: TGCAGTGCTAAAGTCTTCAATCAGCCCCAGCATTTT.

This clonotype was picked up a small number of times. The CDR3 bases are TGCGGAGCGGGCCAACTCTACGAGCAGTACGTC. This gives the protein CGAGQLYEQYV. This chain links TRBV30 with TRBJ2-7, with D possibly matching TRBD2 (6 bases). CDR3 length: 11 amino acids. The germline gives CDR1 GTSNPN, CDR2 SVGIG (reference sequence).

This clonotype was observed a handful of times. The chain links TRBV12-3 or TRBV12-4 to TRBJ1-1, with D hard to call. V shed 6 bases and J shed 5 bases, with 13 bases lying between them. This CDR3 spans 13 amino acids. The CDR3 region is CASRTIRGTEAFF. As DNA, the CDR3 is TGTGCCAGCAGGACTATACGAGGGACTGAAGCTTTCTTT.

The V gene is TRBV9, the J gene TRBJ1-1; no definite D call. The germline V gene has CDR1 SGDLS and CDR2 YYNGEE. CDR3 length: 13 amino acids. Trimming took off 2 bases at V and 3 bases at J, with 8 bases between the two ends. CDR3 in amino acids: CASSVKGDTEAFF. CDR3 DNA: TGTGCCAGCAGCGTCAAGGGAGACACTGAAGCTTTCTTT.

The chain is built from TRBV12-3 or TRBV12-4 and TRBJ2-7, with TRBD2 as a possible D gene (5 bases). With 6 bases removed from V and 1 base from J, the gap between germline ends came to 7 bases. The CDR3 has 12 residues. The CDR3 spells CASSRDSYEQYF. CDR3 bases: TGTGCCAGCAGCCGGGATTCCTACGAGCAGTACTTC.

The chain recombines TRBV28 with TRBJ2-3; 12 bases align to TRBD2. This CDR3 has 18 residues. J lost 0 bases, V lost 5 bases, and 9 bases had no gene match. Looked up from germline, CDR1 is MDHEN and CDR2 is SYDVKM. The CDR3 DNA follows: TGTGCCAGCAGTCCCCAGGCTAGCGGGAGGGGTAGCACAGATACGCAGTATTTT. Translated, it gives CASSPQASGRGSTDTQYF.

This clonotype has a count of ten or more. The chain employs TRBV10-3 and TRBJ2-4, with D perhaps matching TRBD1 (5 bases). Trimming pared 4 bases from V and 8 bases from J, leaving 9 bases between. CDR1 and CDR2 (germline): ENHRY, SYGVKD. CDR3 length equals 12 residues. CDR3 nucleotide sequence: TGTGCCATCAGTGTGGAAGGGGACATTCAGTACTTC. Its protein product is CAISVEGDIQYF.

The chain combines TRBV5-6 with TRBJ2-3, with D uncertain. The CDR3 is 15 residues long. Germline V gene sequence: CDR1 SGHDT, CDR2 YYEEEE. Deletions cut 4 bases from V and 0 bases from J, with 12 bases between. CDR3 region: CASSRVISSTDTQYF. The DNA of the CDR3 is TGTGCCAGCAGCCGGGTAATATCTAGCACAGATACGCAGTATTTT.

This clonotype appeared a few times. This chain connects TRBV6-5 to TRBJ1-1; 7 bases align to TRBD1. Germline assignment: CDR1 MNHEY and CDR2 SVGAGI. There are 14 residues in the CDR3. The junction had 4 bases not matched to a gene; V was cut back by 2 bases and J by 4 bases. DNA of the CDR3: TGTGCCAGCAGTTACGACCGACAGGGCACTGAAGCTTTCTTT. This codes for CASSYDRQGTEAFF.

This chain links TRBV6-5 with TRBJ1-1; D uncertain. In germline, CDR1 is MNHEY, CDR2 SVGAGI. The length of the CDR3 is 15 residues. Trimming left V 4 bases short and J 0 bases short, with 12 bases between. The CDR3 protein is CASSSPSGLNTEAFF. In nucleotides, the CDR3 is TGTGCCAGCAGTTCCCCGAGCGGATTGAACACTGAAGCTTTCTTT.

Only a few counts were recorded for this clonotype. This chain uses TRBV20-1 with TRBJ2-7, with D possibly matching TRBD2 (5 bases). In germline, CDR1 is DFQATT, CDR2 SNEGSKA (reference sequence). This CDR3 comprises 14 residues. Between the trimmed V and J ends, which lost 1 base and 2 bases, there was a span of 12 bases. CDR3: CSARASGNPYEQYV. CDR3 DNA: TGCAGTGCTAGAGCATCGGGGAACCCCTACGAGCAGTACGTC.

J is TRBJ1-2 and V is TRBV6-5, with 8 bases that match TRBD1. Trimming cost V 2 bases and J 4 bases; bases outside gene matches: 6. The CDR3 has 15 amino acids. Germline V gene data show CDR1 as MNHEY and CDR2 as SVGAGI. The CDR3, as DNA: TGTGCCAGCAGTTACACCGGACAGGGAGGCTATGGCTACACCTTC. This encodes CASSYTGQGGYGYTF.

This clonotype was observed a handful of times. This chain joins TRBV20-1 and TRBJ2-7; unclear D gene. With 7 bases removed from V and 0 bases from J, the gap between germline ends came to 13 bases. The CDR3 is 13 amino acids. Germline V gene lookup returns CDR1 DFQATT and CDR2 SNEGSKA (reference sequence). The CDR3 loop reads CSERVRLSYEQYF. The CDR3 DNA reads TGCAGTGAACGGGTTCGACTCTCCTACGAGCAGTACTTC.

V usage is TRBV5-1 and J usage is TRBJ1-1; D is ambiguous. CDR3 length: 14 amino acids. The germline gives CDR1 SGHRS, CDR2 YFSETQ. Trimming pared 4 bases from V and 5 bases from J, leaving 15 bases between. Here the CDR3 DNA reads TGCGCCAGCAGCAAGGATCCACCGGGGACTGAAGCTTTCTTT. Encoded protein: CASSKDPPGTEAFF. Based on the CDR3 plus reference TRBV5-1 and TRBJ1-1, the full variable domain is KAGVTQTPRYLIKTRGQQVTLSCSPISGHRSVSWYQQTPGQGLQFLFEYFSETQRNKGNFPGRFSGRQFSNSRSEMNVSTLELGDSALYLCASSKDPPGTEAFFGQGTRLTVV.

The table lists this clonotype with a few counts. J is TRBJ2-1 and V is TRBV5-6; 7 positions match TRBD1. The V gene end was trimmed by 3 bases and the J gene end by 10 bases; junction bases not matched to a gene: 13. Germline-derived CDR1 and CDR2 are SGHDT and YYEEEE. The CDR3 extends over 15 amino acids. The CDR3 DNA reads TGTGCCAGCAGCTCTCAAATGACAGGGCGAGGGGAGCAGTTCTTC. Its protein is CASSSQMTGRGEQFF.

This clonotype has ten or more counts. The chain employs TRBV6-5 and TRBJ2-7; D perhaps matches TRBD2 (6 bases). Germline-derived CDR1 and CDR2 are MNHEY and SVGAGI. This CDR3 has 14 amino acids. V lost 6 bases and J 1 base, leaving 13 bases between the germline ends. The CDR3 loop is CASRLSGRSYEQYV. CDR3 DNA: TGTGCCAGCAGGTTAAGCGGGCGTTCCTACGAGCAGTACGTC.

This clonotype was found many times. The chain uses TRBV25-1 and TRBJ1-5; D gene uncertain. CDR1 MGHDK and CDR2 SYGVNS come from the germline V gene. The CDR3 is 12 residues long. V lost 6 bases and J 2 bases, leaving 5 bases between the germline ends. The CDR3 is CASSVGNQPQHF. CDR3 DNA sequence: TGTGCCAGCAGCGTTGGCAATCAGCCCCAGCATTTT.

This chain links TRBV11-2 with TRBJ2-3; D gene uncertain. Germline V CDR1 and CDR2: SGHAT, FQNNGV. This CDR3 spans 13 amino acids. With 5 bases removed from V and 8 bases from J, the gap between germline ends came to 14 bases. Here the CDR3 DNA reads TGTGCCAGCAGCCTTGCCTTATTTGTTACGCAGTATTTT. As protein: CASSLALFVTQYF. The complete variable domain, with remaining parts taken from reference TRBV11-2 and TRBJ2-3, reads EAGVAQSPRYKIIEKRQSVAFWCNPISGHATLYWYQQILGQGPKLLIQFQNNGVVDDSQLPKDRFSAERLKGVDSTLKIQPAKLEDSAVYLCASSLALFVTQYFGPGTRLTVL.

The V and J genes are TRBV5-1 and TRBJ2-5, with D perhaps TRBD1 (6 bases). Between the trimmed V and J ends, which lost 4 bases and 3 bases, there was a span of 16 bases. The CDR3 contains 15 residues. CDR1 is SGHRS, CDR2 YFSETQ, per germline. The CDR3 protein is CASSPETGVKETQYF. The CDR3 coding sequence is TGCGCCAGCAGCCCGGAGACAGGAGTAAAAGAGACCCAGTACTTC. The variable domain in full, completed from reference TRBV5-1 and TRBJ2-5, reads KAGVTQTPRYLIKTRGQQVTLSCSPISGHRSVSWYQQTPGQGLQFLFEYFSETQRNKGNFPGRFSGRQFSNSRSEMNVSTLELGDSALYLCASSPETGVKETQYFGPGTRLLVL.

The V and J genes are TRBV9 and TRBJ2-5; D perhaps matches TRBD2 (5 bases). Germline CDR1 SGDLS, CDR2 YYNGEE. The CDR3 consists of 16 residues. Trimming removed 0 bases at V and 9 bases at J, with 21 bases between. Here the CDR3 reads CASSVEATPGIRAQYF. In nucleotides, the CDR3 is TGTGCCAGCAGCGTAGAGGCCACTCCCGGGATTAGGGCCCAGTACTTC.

This clonotype was seen many times. V and J are TRBV29-1 and TRBJ1-2; D not certain. Trimming took off 4 bases at V and 2 bases at J, with 5 bases between the two ends. Germline lookup yields CDR1 SQVTM and CDR2 ANQGSEA. CDR3 length: 11 residues. The CDR3 here is CSVVVNYGYTF. The CDR3 DNA reads as TGCAGCGTTGTGGTAAACTATGGCTACACCTTC.

This clonotype occurred a few times. The V gene is TRBV5-6, the J gene TRBJ2-1; maybe TRBD2 (5 bases). Germline values: CDR1 SGHDT, CDR2 YYEEEE. Trimming stripped 4 bases from V and 5 bases from J, with 16 bases between. The CDR3 has 15 amino acids. As DNA, the CDR3 is TGTGCCAGCAGCCCGCGGGCGGGTCGGAACAATGAGCAGTTCTTC. Its protein is CASSPRAGRNNEQFF. The entire variable domain, with the rest obtained from reference TRBV5-6 and TRBJ2-1, is as follows: DAGVTQSPTHLIKTRGQQVTLRCSPKSGHDTVSWYQQALGQGPQFIFQYYEEEERQRGNFPDRFSGHQFPNYSSELNVNALLLGDSALYLCASSPRAGRNNEQFFGPGTRLTVL.

The chain carries TRBV5-1 and TRBJ1-2, with TRBD1 matching over 8 bases. CDR3 length equals 15 residues. V lost 1 base and J lost 4; bases outside the gene matches: 6. From germline, CDR1 is SGHRS and CDR2 YFSETQ. The CDR3 is CASSLTLGQGYGYTF. The CDR3 coding sequence is TGCGCCAGCAGCTTGACTCTCGGACAGGGCTATGGCTACACCTTC.

This clonotype appeared a few times. This rearrangement joins TRBV28 to TRBJ2-7; perhaps D is TRBD1 or TRBD2 (7 bases each). V lost 3 bases, J lost 9 bases, and 15 bases lay in between. Germline V CDR1 and CDR2: MDHEN, SYDVKM. This CDR3 region has 13 residues. The CDR3 region is CASSFSRGGGQYF. The CDR3 bases are TGTGCCAGCAGTTTCAGCAGGGGGGGGGGGCAGTACTTC.

This clonotype was counted between two and nine times. The CDR3 DNA reads TGTGCCACCAGCAGAGAAACAGGGAGCACAGATACGCAGTATTTT. It yields the protein CATSRETGSTDTQYF. V gene TRBV15 combines with J gene TRBJ2-3; TRBD1 is a possible D gene (6 bases). From germline, CDR1 is LNHNV and CDR2 YYDKDF (reference sequence). Trimming stripped 0 bases from V and 0 bases from J, with 7 bases between. This CDR3 contains 15 residues. Full variable domain (missing parts from reference TRBV15 and TRBJ2-3): DAMVIQNPRYQVTQFGKPVTLSCSQTLNHNVMYWYQQKSSQAPKLLFHYYDKDFNNEADTPDNFQSRRPNTSFCFLDIRSPGLGDTAMYLCATSRETGSTDTQYFGPGTRLTVL.

This clonotype was observed a handful of times. The chain joins TRBV20-1 to TRBJ2-3, with 9 bases lining up with TRBD2. With V trimmed by 5 bases and J by 0 bases, 6 bases remained unmatched. The germline V gene encodes CDR1 DFQATT and CDR2 SNEGSKA (reference sequence). CDR3 length: 15 amino acids. CDR3 coding DNA: TGCAGTGCTGTAATGACTAGCGGTAGCACAGATACGCAGTATTTT. Protein sequence: CSAVMTSGSTDTQYF.